The clone carrying this T cell receptor beta chain has only one observation. The CDR3 is 15 residues long. Germline assignment: CDR1 SGHTA and CDR2 FQGNSA. Trimming removed 5 bases from V and 7 bases from J; junction bases left unmatched: 4. Source study methods: How many nucleated cells were present was estimated from reference gene primer amplification. Measured with immunoSEQ multiplex PCR; TCRdb has only the in-frame clones, and not every one. The V and J calls and clone size come from that table; D and trimming were worked out from the DNA. The sample contains more than 85,000 clones, roughly 85% of which appear only once. This entry belongs to a study of blood T cell repertoires in COVID-19. Overall study: Samples came from the United States, Italy and Spain, spanning acute and convalescent COVID-19. In each case, the material was cDNA or gDNA derived from T cells, B-cell-depleted T cells, or PBMCs.

This TCR was recovered from a woman aged 80 or older with acute or convalescent COVID-19. The sample consisted of peripheral blood. The V and J genes are TRBV7-2 and TRBJ2-1; 14 bases fit TRBD2. The CDR3 loop is CASSLRTSGRNEQFF. The CDR3 DNA follows: TGTGCCAGCAGCCTCAGGACTAGCGGGAGGAATGAGCAGTTCTTC.